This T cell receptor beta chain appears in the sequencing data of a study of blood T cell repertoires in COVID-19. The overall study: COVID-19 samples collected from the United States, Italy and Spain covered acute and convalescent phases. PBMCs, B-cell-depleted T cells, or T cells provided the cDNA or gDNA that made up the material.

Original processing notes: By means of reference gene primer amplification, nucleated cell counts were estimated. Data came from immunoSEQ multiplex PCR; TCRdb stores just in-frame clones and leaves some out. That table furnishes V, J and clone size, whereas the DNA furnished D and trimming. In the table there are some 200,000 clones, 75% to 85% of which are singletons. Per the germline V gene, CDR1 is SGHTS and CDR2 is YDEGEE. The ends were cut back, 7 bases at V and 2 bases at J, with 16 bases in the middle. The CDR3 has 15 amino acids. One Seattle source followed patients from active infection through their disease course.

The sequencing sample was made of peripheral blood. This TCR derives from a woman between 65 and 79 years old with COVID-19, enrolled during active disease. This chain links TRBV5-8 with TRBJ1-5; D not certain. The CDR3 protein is CASEWEIRGNQPQHF. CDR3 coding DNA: TGTGCCAGCGAATGGGAGATCCGGGGCAATCAGCCCCAGCATTTT.